This TCR beta chain was profiled in a study of T-cell reconstitution after alpha-beta-depleted transplantation in children. The TCRbeta library was prepared with unique molecular identifiers. TCRdb analysed the PCR reads with MiXCR anew, one entry per CDR3 protein. The sample has some 590,000 distinct CDR3 sequences, roughly a tenth seen once; the top ten hold less than 5%. The CDR3 runs to 13 residues. Trimming removed 11 bases at V and 0 bases at J, with 11 bases between. Germline V CDR1 and CDR2: ENHRY, SYGVKD. This clonotype came up many times. Sequences were derived from PBMCs from the stem cell graft donor, sampled from the stem cell graft. The rearrangement joins TRBV10-3 to TRBJ1-5; tentative D call: TRBD1 (6 bases). The TCR sequence derives from a human donor who donated a stem cell graft to a child with acute myeloid leukemia. The CDR3 DNA is TGTGCCTCCCGACAGGATAGCAATCAGCCCCAGCATTTT. Translated: CASRQDSNQPQHF.